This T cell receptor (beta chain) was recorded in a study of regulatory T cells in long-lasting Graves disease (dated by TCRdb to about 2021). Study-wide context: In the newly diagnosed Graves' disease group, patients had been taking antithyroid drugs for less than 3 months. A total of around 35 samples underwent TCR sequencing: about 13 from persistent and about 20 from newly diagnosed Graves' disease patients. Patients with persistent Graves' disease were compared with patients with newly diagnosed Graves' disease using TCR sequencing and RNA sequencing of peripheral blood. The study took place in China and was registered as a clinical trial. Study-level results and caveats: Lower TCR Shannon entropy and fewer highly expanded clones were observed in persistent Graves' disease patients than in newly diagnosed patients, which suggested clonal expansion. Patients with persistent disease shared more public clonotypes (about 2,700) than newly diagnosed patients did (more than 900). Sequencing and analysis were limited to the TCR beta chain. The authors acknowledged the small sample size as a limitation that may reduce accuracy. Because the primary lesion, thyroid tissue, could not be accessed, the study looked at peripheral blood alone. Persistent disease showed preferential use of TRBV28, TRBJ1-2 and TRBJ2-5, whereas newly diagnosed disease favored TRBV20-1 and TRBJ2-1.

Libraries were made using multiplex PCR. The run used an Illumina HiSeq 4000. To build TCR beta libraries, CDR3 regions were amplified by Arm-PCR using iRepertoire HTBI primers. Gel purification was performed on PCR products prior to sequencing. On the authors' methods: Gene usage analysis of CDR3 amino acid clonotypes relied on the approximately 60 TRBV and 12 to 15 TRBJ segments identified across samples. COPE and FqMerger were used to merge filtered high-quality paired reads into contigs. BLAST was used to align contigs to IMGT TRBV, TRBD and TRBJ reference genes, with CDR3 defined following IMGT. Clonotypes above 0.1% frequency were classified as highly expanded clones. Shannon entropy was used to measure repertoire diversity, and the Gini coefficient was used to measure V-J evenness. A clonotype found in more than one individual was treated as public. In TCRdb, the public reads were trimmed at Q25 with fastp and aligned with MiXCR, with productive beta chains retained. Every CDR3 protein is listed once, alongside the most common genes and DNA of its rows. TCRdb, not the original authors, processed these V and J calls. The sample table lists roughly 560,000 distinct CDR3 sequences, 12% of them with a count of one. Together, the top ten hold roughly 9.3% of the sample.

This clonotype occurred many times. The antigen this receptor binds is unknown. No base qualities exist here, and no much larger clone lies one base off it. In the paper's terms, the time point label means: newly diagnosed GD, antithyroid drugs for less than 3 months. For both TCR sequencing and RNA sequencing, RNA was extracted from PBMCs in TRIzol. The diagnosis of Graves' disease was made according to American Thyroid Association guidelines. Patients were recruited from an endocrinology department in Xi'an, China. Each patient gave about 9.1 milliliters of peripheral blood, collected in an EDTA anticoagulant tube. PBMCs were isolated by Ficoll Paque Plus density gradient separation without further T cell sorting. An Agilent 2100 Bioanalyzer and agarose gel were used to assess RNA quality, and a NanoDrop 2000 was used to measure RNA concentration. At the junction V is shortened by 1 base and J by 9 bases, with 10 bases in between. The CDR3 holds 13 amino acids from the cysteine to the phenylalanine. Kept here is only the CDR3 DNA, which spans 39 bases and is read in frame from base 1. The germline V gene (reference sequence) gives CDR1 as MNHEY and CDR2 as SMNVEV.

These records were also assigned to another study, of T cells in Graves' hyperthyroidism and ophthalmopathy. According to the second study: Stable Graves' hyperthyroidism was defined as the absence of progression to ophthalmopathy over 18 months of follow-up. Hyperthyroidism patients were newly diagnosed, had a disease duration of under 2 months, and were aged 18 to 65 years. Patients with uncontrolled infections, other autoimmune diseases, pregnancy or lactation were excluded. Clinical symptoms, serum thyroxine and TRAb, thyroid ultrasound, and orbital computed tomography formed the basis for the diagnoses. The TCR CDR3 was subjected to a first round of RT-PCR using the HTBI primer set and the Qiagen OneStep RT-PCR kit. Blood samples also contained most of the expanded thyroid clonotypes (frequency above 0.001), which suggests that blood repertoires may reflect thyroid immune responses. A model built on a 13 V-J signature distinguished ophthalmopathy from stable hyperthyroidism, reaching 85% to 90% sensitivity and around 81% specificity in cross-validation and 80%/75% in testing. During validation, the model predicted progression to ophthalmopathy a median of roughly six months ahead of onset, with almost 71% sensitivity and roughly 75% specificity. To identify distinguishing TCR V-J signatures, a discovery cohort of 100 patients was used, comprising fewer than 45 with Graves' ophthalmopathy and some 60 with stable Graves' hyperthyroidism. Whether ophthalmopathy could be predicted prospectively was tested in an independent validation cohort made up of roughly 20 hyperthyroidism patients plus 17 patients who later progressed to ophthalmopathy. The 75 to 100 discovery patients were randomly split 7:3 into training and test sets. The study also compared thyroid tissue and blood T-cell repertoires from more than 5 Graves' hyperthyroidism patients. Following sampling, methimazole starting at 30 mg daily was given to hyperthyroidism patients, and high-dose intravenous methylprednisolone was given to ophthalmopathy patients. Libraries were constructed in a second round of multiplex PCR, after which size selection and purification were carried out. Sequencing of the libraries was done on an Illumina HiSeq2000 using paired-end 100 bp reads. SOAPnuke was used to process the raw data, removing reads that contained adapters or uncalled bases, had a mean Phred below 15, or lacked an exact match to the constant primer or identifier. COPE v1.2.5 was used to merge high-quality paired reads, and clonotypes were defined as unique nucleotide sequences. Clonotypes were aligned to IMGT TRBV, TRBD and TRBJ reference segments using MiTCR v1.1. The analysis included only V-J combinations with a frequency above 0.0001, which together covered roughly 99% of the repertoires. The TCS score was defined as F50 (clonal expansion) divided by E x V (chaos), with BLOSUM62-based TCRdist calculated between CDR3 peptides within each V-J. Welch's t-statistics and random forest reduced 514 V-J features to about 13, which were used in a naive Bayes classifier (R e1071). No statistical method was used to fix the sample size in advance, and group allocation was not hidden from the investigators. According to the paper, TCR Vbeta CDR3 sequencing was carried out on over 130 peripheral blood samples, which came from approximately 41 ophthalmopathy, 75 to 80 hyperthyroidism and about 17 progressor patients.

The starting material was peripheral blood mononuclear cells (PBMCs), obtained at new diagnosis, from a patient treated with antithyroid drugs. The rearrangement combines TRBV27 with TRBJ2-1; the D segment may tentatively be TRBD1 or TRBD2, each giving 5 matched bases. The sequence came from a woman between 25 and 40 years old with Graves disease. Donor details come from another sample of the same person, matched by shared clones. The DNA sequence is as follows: TGTGCCAGCAGTTTATTGGGGGATGGTGAGCAGTTCTTC. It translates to CASSLLGDGEQFF.